These T cell receptor beta chains were read from a single sample in a study of shared clonotypes between healthy human individuals. Clones were sequenced by immunoSEQ multiplex PCR, and TCRdb holds only the in-frame ones, with some missing. This sample has 2 million to 2.5 million clones, with roughly 93% found just once. Sequencing was performed on naive CD4+ T cells from PBMCs. Receptors were obtained from a man younger than 35 in good health. Some clones in this sample may be carry-over from other donors' samples. The CDR3 runs from the conserved cysteine through the conserved F or W. The order of the fields is V gene, CDR3 length, D gene, clone size, J gene, CDR3 DNA, CDR3 protein. A D gene is named only where the DNA matches it firmly. Some rows have no size entry. The others give once, few or many, or a class for an expanded clone.

TRBV7-3	13	-	-	TRBJ2-5	TGTGCCAGCAGCCTCCGGGCCCGAGAGACCCAGTACTTC	CASSLRARETQYF
TRBV11-2	13	TRBD2	-	TRBJ2-7	TGTGCCAGCAGCTTCGGCGGGAGCTACGAGCAGTACTTC	CASSFGGSYEQYF
TRBV6-4	11	-	-	TRBJ2-1	TGTGCCAGCAGCAACAGGGATGAGCAGTTCTTC	CASSNRDEQFF
TRBV6-5	15	TRBD1	-	TRBJ1-5	TGTGCCAGCAGTCGAGACAGGGGGTTCAATCAGCCCCAGCATTTT	CASSRDRGFNQPQHF
TRBV4-1	15	TRBD1	-	TRBJ2-1	TGCGCCAGCAGCCCCCAGGGGGCTGCCTACAATGAGCAGTTCTTC	CASSPQGAAYNEQFF
TRBV5-4	18	TRBD2	once	TRBJ2-1	TGTGCCAGCAGCTTTCTAGCGGGAGGTCCCTCCTCCTACAATGAGCAGTTCTTC	CASSFLAGGPSSYNEQFF
TRBV18	14	-	-	TRBJ2-5	TGTGCCAGCTCACGAGGACAGAACCAAGAGACCCAGTACTTC	CASSRGQNQETQYF
TRBV12-5	16	-	-	TRBJ2-5	TGTGCTAGTGGTTTCGAGCCTACAGGGAGAAGAGAGACCCAGTACTTC	CASGFEPTGRRETQYF
TRBV28	11	TRBD1	-	TRBJ2-1	TGTGCCAGCAGTTTTGGACAGGTGCAGTTCTTC	CASSFGQVQFF
TRBV30	13	TRBD1	few	TRBJ1-1	TGTGCCTGGACTGGGACAGGGAACACTGAAGCTTTCTTT	CAWTGTGNTEAFF
TRBV7-3	16	-	-	TRBJ2-2	TGTGCCAGCAGCTTACTAGCGCAAGCGAACACCGGGGAGCTGTTTTTT	CASSLLAQANTGELFF
TRBV18	15	-	-	TRBJ1-3	TGTGCCAGCTCACCACAATCCCTCTCTGGAAACACCATATATTTT	CASSPQSLSGNTIYF
TRBV7-3	16	TRBD1	-	TRBJ2-5	TGTGCCAGCAGCTTAAGAGGACAGGGGGCTTCGGAGACCCAGTACTTC	CASSLRGQGASETQYF
TRBV18	15	TRBD1	-	TRBJ1-4	TGTGCCAGCTCAGCTCCGACAGGGGTGCGCGAAAAACTGTTTTTT	CASSAPTGVREKLFF
TRBV5-1	14	-	-	TRBJ2-3	TGCGCCAGCAGTCGGACAGTAAACACAGATACGCAGTATTTT	CASSRTVNTDTQYF
TRBV7-3	12	-	once	TRBJ1-1	TGTGCCAGCAGCTTAACTTCTATTGGAGCTTTCTTT	CASSLTSIGAFF
TRBV18	13	-	-	TRBJ2-7	TGTGCCAGCTCACCAGGGTTGTCCTACGAGCAGTACTTC	CASSPGLSYEQYF
TRBV28	15	-	-	TRBJ2-7	TGTACCAGCAGCGAATGGACAGCGAGCTCCTACGAGCAGTACTTC	CTSSEWTASSYEQYF
TRBV5-6	12	-	-	TRBJ2-5	TGTGCCAGCAGCTTTAGGGGAGAGACCCAGTACTTC	CASSFRGETQYF
TRBV7-2	16	TRBD1	once	TRBJ2-3	TGTGCCAGCAGCTCCCCGGTCCCGGGACAGGTAGATACGCAGTATTTT	CASSSPVPGQVDTQYF
TRBV5-1	15	-	-	TRBJ2-2	TGCGCCAGCAGCTTAATGGGGTCGAACACCGGGGAGCTGTTTTTT	CASSLMGSNTGELFF
TRBV10-3	13	-	-	TRBJ2-5	TGTGCCAGCTCCGTCGGGGCTGGAGAGACCCAGTACTTC	CASSVGAGETQYF
TRBV28	15	-	-	TRBJ2-5	TGTGCCAGCAGTTTCCGGGGGGCGGGGCAAGAGACCCAGTACTTC	CASSFRGAGQETQYF
TRBV28	16	-	-	TRBJ1-1	TGTGCCAGCAGCCTAGGGGGGGGAGGCCAGAACACTGAAGCTTTCTTT	CASSLGGGGQNTEAFF
TRBV10-3	13	TRBD1	-	TRBJ2-7	TGTGCCATCAGCCGGGACAGAAACTACGAGCAGTACTTC	CAISRDRNYEQYF
TRBV5-1	15	-	-	TRBJ2-5	TGCGCCAGCAGCCCGGGGGCTAGGCCGTCCGGGACCCAGTACTTC	CASSPGARPSGTQYF
TRBV6-1	15	TRBD1	-	TRBJ2-7	TGTGCCAGCAGTGAGATCCCCCATCAGGGGGTGAGGCAGTACTTC	CASSEIPHQGVRQYF
TRBV28	14	TRBD1	-	TRBJ1-5	TGTGCCAGCAGCGCAGGGGGGAGCAATCAGCCCCAGCATTTT	CASSAGGSNQPQHF
TRBV5-1	14	-	-	TRBJ1-1	TGCGCCAGCAGTTCCCAGGGATTGGGTACTGAAGCTTTCTTT	CASSSQGLGTEAFF
TRBV5-1	15	-	-	TRBJ2-3	TGCGCCAGCAGCTTGGGTGGGTCCCCCACAGATACGCAGTATTTT	CASSLGGSPTDTQYF
TRBV25-1	16	TRBD1	-	TRBJ1-6	TGTGCCAGCAGTGACCCCACAGGGGGAGGAAAATCACCCCTCCACTTT	CASSDPTGGGKSPLHF
TRBV7-2	12	-	-	TRBJ1-1	TGTGCCAGCAGCCAGAACGGCCTTGAAGCTTTCTTT	CASSQNGLEAFF
TRBV2	14	-	-	TRBJ2-3	TGTGCCAGCAGTGATTCCCCGTGGGGAGATACGCAGTATTTT	CASSDSPWGDTQYF
TRBV9	13	-	-	TRBJ2-3	TGTGCCAGCAGCATCTCTAGCACAGATACGCAGTATTTT	CASSISSTDTQYF
TRBV6-5	14	-	once	TRBJ1-3	TGTGCCAGCAGAACGACAGTAATTGGAAACACCATATATTTT	CASRTTVIGNTIYF
TRBV19	15	-	-	TRBJ2-7	TGTGCCAGTAGCCCCGCGGGACGCTCGGGCTACGAGCAGTACTTC	CASSPAGRSGYEQYF
TRBV29-1	13	-	-	TRBJ1-3	TGCAGCGTTGAATCAGGGGTCGGAAACACCATATATTTT	CSVESGVGNTIYF
TRBV4-3	16	-	-	TRBJ1-2	TGCGCCAGCAGCCATAACCCCTGGGATTCAAACTATGGCTACACCTTC	CASSHNPWDSNYGYTF
TRBV6-5	11	-	-	TRBJ2-1	TGTGCCAGCAAAAACAGCAATGAGCAGTTCTTC	CASKNSNEQFF
TRBV19	13	TRBD1	-	TRBJ1-2	TGTGCCAGTAGTGCCCGACAGGGCGATGGCTACACCTTC	CASSARQGDGYTF
TRBV19	12	-	-	TRBJ2-5	TGTGCCAGTAGTTGGCAGGGGGGGACCCAGTACTTC	CASSWQGGTQYF
TRBV28	16	-	-	TRBJ1-5	TGTGCCAGCAGTCAATTCGGAGGGACTGGGAGTCAGCCCCAGCATTTT	CASSQFGGTGSQPQHF
TRBV19	13	-	-	TRBJ2-3	TGTGCCAGTAGTATAGTCCTACTAGATACGCAGTATTTT	CASSIVLLDTQYF
TRBV10-3	16	TRBD1	-	TRBJ1-2	TGTGCCATCAGTGAGACAGACAGGGCTGCTAACTATGGCTACACCTTC	CAISETDRAANYGYTF
TRBV7-9	14	-	-	TRBJ1-6	TGTGCCAGCAGGGCCGGGGCTTATAATTCACCCCTCCACTTT	CASRAGAYNSPLHF
TRBV28	14	-	-	TRBJ2-7	TGTGCCAGCAGTTTTCGACAGGTGGGGGTCAGGCAGTACTTC	CASSFRQVGVRQYF